This entry lists 26 T cell receptor beta chains sequenced from one sample in a study of cytomegalovirus exposure and HLA in healthy donors (dated by TCRdb to 2015 to 2018). Libraries were prepared through the immunoSEQ multiplex PCR assay. The multiplex PCR relied on a mix of 60 forward primers for TCR Vbeta segments and 13 reverse primers for TCR Jbeta segments. Entries here come from immuneACCESS through TCRdb and include only in-frame sequences with V and J called. Some clones fail to appear in such tables; in the studies checked, an unresolved V gene covers under half of the shortfall, and the cause of the remainder is unknown. For this sample there are just over 150,000 clones; roughly 84% appear just once. Roughly 6.5% of the sample is taken by the ten largest. The sequenced sample consisted of PBMCs. These receptors were obtained from a man in his fifties in good health and CMV-seropositive.

The genes are TRBV5-1 and TRBJ2-3; 12 nucleotides line up with TRBD1. Looked up from germline, CDR1 is SGHRS and CDR2 is YFSETQ. The CDR3 consists of 18 residues. V lost 2 bases and J lost 1; bases outside the gene matches: 8. CDR3 in amino acids: CASSFGTGGNFGTDTQYF. CDR3 coding DNA: TGCGCCAGCAGCTTCGGGACAGGGGGCAACTTTGGCACAGATACGCAGTATTTT.

The V call is TRBV2, the J call TRBJ1-5; TRBD1 is a possible D gene (6 bases). V dropped 3 bases and J dropped 5 bases, with 14 bases sitting between them. Germline V gene data show CDR1 as SNHLY and CDR2 as FYNNEI. The CDR3 is 15 amino acids. The chain's CDR3 is CASSDEDSYHQPQHF. CDR3 bases: TGTGCCAGCAGTGATGAGGACAGTTACCATCAGCCCCAGCATTTT.

V and J are TRBV9 and TRBJ2-2; D perhaps matches TRBD2 (6 bases). Germline V lookup: CDR1 SGDLS, CDR2 YYNGEE. The germline V and J ends were trimmed by 4 bases and 6 bases, with 16 bases remaining between them. The CDR3 has 15 residues. The CDR3 reads CASSPRGTFAGELFF. Written as DNA, the CDR3 is TGTGCCAGCAGCCCCCGAGGGACTTTCGCCGGGGAGCTGTTTTTT.

The rearrangement links TRBV5-6 to TRBJ1-3; D not certain. With 4 bases removed from V and 0 bases from J, the gap between germline ends came to 8 bases. Germline V lookup: CDR1 SGHDT, CDR2 YYEEEE. The CDR3 length is 14 residues. CDR3 in amino acids: CASSVGVSGNTIYF. CDR3 sequence (DNA): TGTGCCAGCAGCGTGGGCGTCTCTGGAAACACCATATATTTT. The variable domain in full, completed from reference TRBV5-6 and TRBJ1-3, reads DAGVTQSPTHLIKTRGQQVTLRCSPKSGHDTVSWYQQALGQGPQFIFQYYEEEERQRGNFPDRFSGHQFPNYSSELNVNALLLGDSALYLCASSVGVSGNTIYFGEGSWLTVV.

This clone came up once. V and J are TRBV5-4 and TRBJ2-7, with D possibly TRBD1 on 5 matching bases. This CDR3 spans 14 amino acids. In germline, CDR1 is SGHNT, CDR2 YYREEE (reference sequence). Trimming removed 2 bases at V and 2 bases at J, with 11 bases between. The CDR3 here is CASSFGQGTYEQYF. CDR3 bases: TGTGCCAGCAGCTTTGGTCAGGGAACCTACGAGCAGTACTTC.

The chain combines TRBV6-6 with TRBJ2-7; 9 bases align to TRBD2. The germline gives CDR1 MNHNY, CDR2 SVGAGI (reference sequence). This CDR3 is built from 14 residues. V was clipped by 6 bases and J by 4 bases; unmatched bases: 7. DNA of the CDR3: TGTGCCAGCAGAAAAACTCTAGCGGGATACGAGCAGTACGTC. Amino acid sequence: CASRKTLAGYEQYV.

The CDR3 nucleotides are TGTGCCAGCAGCCCGACAGGGGTAACGGACACCGGGGAGCTGTTTTTT. Residues: CASSPTGVTDTGELFF. V is TRBV4-2 and J is TRBJ2-2; 8 nucleotides line up with TRBD1. The V and J ends lost 4 bases and 3 bases, in that order; junction bases with no gene match: 7. Looked up from germline, CDR1 is LGHNA and CDR2 is YNFKEQ. The CDR3 consists of 16 residues.

CDR3 sequence (DNA): TGCGCCAGCAGCTTGGGACGGATAATACAGGGTCAAGAGGAGACCCAGTACTTC. It encodes CASSLGRIIQGQEETQYF. The rearrangement joins TRBV5-1 to TRBJ2-5; possibly TRBD1 for D (6 bases). The CDR3 spans 18 residues. Looked up from germline, CDR1 is SGHRS and CDR2 is YFSETQ. V lost 0 bases, J lost 5 bases, and 23 bases lay in between.

This clone has a single count. This chain joins TRBV19 and TRBJ2-3; weak D call: TRBD2 (6 bases). The germline CDR1 and CDR2 sequences are LNHDA and SQIVND (reference sequence). This CDR3 spans 15 amino acids. Deletions cut 8 bases from V and 1 base from J, with 16 bases between. CDR3 residues: CASGLFGEGTDTQYF. In DNA form, the CDR3 reads TGTGCCAGTGGTCTTTTCGGGGAGGGCACAGATACGCAGTATTTT.

The chain couples TRBV5-1 to TRBJ2-1, with 14 nucleotides matching TRBD2. Trimming at V came to 3 bases and at J to 5 bases, leaving 7 bases not matched to a gene. The CDR3 covers 17 residues. Germline CDR1 and CDR2: SGHRS and YFSETQ. This CDR3 reads CASSWTSGGPTNNEQFF. The CDR3 nucleotides are TGCGCCAGCAGCTGGACTAGCGGGGGGCCTACTAACAATGAGCAGTTCTTC. The full variable domain, its missing parts supplied by reference TRBV5-1 and TRBJ2-1, is KAGVTQTPRYLIKTRGQQVTLSCSPISGHRSVSWYQQTPGQGLQFLFEYFSETQRNKGNFPGRFSGRQFSNSRSEMNVSTLELGDSALYLCASSWTSGGPTNNEQFFGPGTRLTVL.

This chain connects TRBV5-8 to TRBJ1-2; no clear D gene. CDR1 and CDR2 (germline): SGHTS, YDEGEE. Trimming cost V 0 bases and J 4 bases, with 4 bases left between them. The CDR3 loop spans 12 amino acids. The CDR3 is CASSLGAYGYTF. CDR3 nucleotides: TGTGCCAGCAGCTTGGGCGCCTATGGCTACACCTTC.

The sample holds a few counts of this clone. This sequence joins TRBV18 and TRBJ2-4; the D gene is possibly TRBD1 (6 bases). The V and J ends lost 6 bases and 0 bases respectively, with 21 bases between them. The CDR3 runs 18 residues. Germline CDR1 KGHSH, CDR2 LQKENI. DNA for the CDR3: TGTGCCAGCTCTCTAATCTACCGGGACACCCAAGCCAAAAACATTCAGTACTTC. It yields the protein CASSLIYRDTQAKNIQYF.

The V gene is TRBV4-1, the J gene TRBJ2-4; D is uncertain. The V end was cut by 0 bases, the J end by 9 bases, with 12 bases between. Germline V gene data show CDR1 as MGHRA and CDR2 as YSYEKL. This CDR3 contains 14 residues. The CDR3, as DNA: TGCGCCAGCAGCCAAGACGCCACTATTCGCATTCAGTACTTC. Protein product: CASSQDATIRIQYF.

V is TRBV7-3 and J is TRBJ1-1, with 8 nucleotides matching TRBD1. V was clipped by 2 bases and J by 2 bases; unmatched bases: 4. The germline V gene encodes CDR1 SGHTA and CDR2 FQGTGA. This CDR3 region has 15 residues. CDR3 nucleotide sequence: TGTGCCAGCAGCTTATACCCAGGGGGCAACACTGAAGCTTTCTTT. It specifies CASSLYPGGNTEAFF.

This chain joins TRBV9 and TRBJ2-2; possibly TRBD2 for D (5 bases). Trimming removed 0 bases from V and 4 bases from J, with 10 bases in between. Germline V gene lookup returns CDR1 SGDLS and CDR2 YYNGEE. The CDR3 runs 15 residues. Here the CDR3 DNA reads TGTGCCAGCAGCGTAGGAAAGGCGGGCACCGGGGAGCTGTTTTTT. Translating gives CASSVGKAGTGELFF.

The J gene is TRBJ2-7, the V gene TRBV5-3, with D maybe TRBD1 (5 bases). TRBV5-3 counts as an open reading frame of uncertain function. The CDR3 length is 15 residues. V lost 4 bases and J lost 8, with 22 bases in between. The DNA for the CDR3 is TGTGCCAGAAGCCCCTCGACCCGACAGCTTAGGCAGCAGTACGTC. Protein: CARSPSTRQLRQQYV.

This clone was picked up a small number of times. J is TRBJ2-1 and V is TRBV6-6, with 9 bases fitting TRBD1. Per the germline V gene, CDR1 is MNHNY and CDR2 is SVGAGI (reference sequence). The CDR3 runs to 15 residues. Trimming removed 6 bases from V and 2 bases from J; junction bases left unmatched: 5. CDR3: CASRPGTGPYNEQFF. In nucleotides, the CDR3 is TGTGCCAGCAGGCCCGGGACAGGGCCCTACAATGAGCAGTTCTTC.

A few counts support this clone. The V call is TRBV18, the J call TRBJ1-5, with D possibly TRBD1 on 5 matching bases. CDR3 length: 15 amino acids. Germline loops: CDR1 KGHSH, CDR2 LQKENI. V was cut by 0 bases and J by 1 base, with 7 bases left in between. The CDR3 is CASSPPGGSNQPQHF. CDR3 in DNA: TGTGCCAGCTCACCACCGGGGGGGAGCAATCAGCCCCAGCATTTT.

Only a few counts were recorded for this clone. The chain uses TRBV6-1 and TRBJ2-3, with 8 bases matching TRBD1. The ends lost 5 bases at V and 13 bases at J; junction bases unmatched: 14. Germline V gene data show CDR1 as MNHNS and CDR2 as SASEGT. There are 14 residues in the CDR3. CDR3 in DNA: TGTGCCAGCAGTAATCCGTCCAACAGGGGGAAAGAGTATTTT. Its protein is CASSNPSNRGKEYF.

This chain joins TRBV27 and TRBJ1-2; D possibly corresponds to TRBD1 (5 bases). V shed 8 bases and J shed 2 bases, with 15 bases lying between them. The CDR3 contains 14 residues. CDR1 is MNHEY and CDR2 is SMNVEV in the germline V gene (reference sequence). DNA of the CDR3: TGTGCCAGCTCATTGCTACGGGGGAACTATGGCTACACCTTC. Translating it yields CASSLLRGNYGYTF.

The V and J genes are TRBV5-1 and TRBJ2-1, with D perhaps TRBD2 (6 bases). Germline V gene data show CDR1 as SGHRS and CDR2 as YFSETQ. The CDR3 sequence is 13 residues long. Trimming left V 6 bases short and J 6 bases short, with 13 bases between. CDR3: CASNPGVGNEQFF. Here the CDR3 DNA reads TGCGCCAGCAACCCGGGGGTAGGCAATGAGCAGTTCTTC.

A word on this clone: The junction and the germline gene differ at one end; a read error may be behind it. The chain couples TRBV19 to TRBJ1-1; D is ambiguous. Germline V gene lookup returns CDR1 LNHDA and CDR2 SQIVND (reference sequence). This CDR3 has 15 residues. The CDR3 loop reads CASSMRGSKNTETFF. CDR3 bases: TGTGCCAGTAGTATGAGAGGGAGTAAGAACACTGAAACTTTCTTT.

The V and J genes are TRBV14 and TRBJ2-1; 10 bases map to TRBD2. CDR3 length: 14 amino acids. The V gene's germline CDR1 is SGHDN and CDR2 FVKESK. J was trimmed by 7 bases and V by 6 bases; bases with no gene match: 6. In DNA, the CDR3 is TGTGCCAGCAGGACTAGCGGGTCTCCTAATGAGCAGTTCTTC. It specifies CASRTSGSPNEQFF.

This clone was observed a few times. This chain connects TRBV4-1 to TRBJ2-2, with D possibly being TRBD2 (7 bases). The V end was cut by 4 bases, the J end by 7 bases, with 16 bases between. This CDR3 has 15 amino acids. Germline CDR1 MGHRA, CDR2 YSYEKL. CDR3 in DNA: TGCGCCAGCAGCCCTACGGGGGGCCGGGTCGGGGAGCTGTTTTTT. Amino acid sequence: CASSPTGGRVGELFF.

This clone appeared a few times. The DNA of the CDR3 is TGTGCCAGTAGCCCGCGACACGGAATATATGCGAACACCGGGGAGCTGTTTTTT. It encodes CASSPRHGIYANTGELFF. J is TRBJ2-2 and V is TRBV19; no definite D call. The CDR3 sequence is 18 residues long. CDR1 and CDR2 from the germline V gene are LNHDA and SQIVND (reference sequence). Trimming removed 6 bases at V and 0 bases at J, with 20 bases between.

This clone was observed a single time. A read error may account for a junction end that differs from germline. Other DNA sequences in this specimen translate into the identical CDR3. The V call is TRBV9, the J call TRBJ2-1; possibly TRBD2 for D (6 bases). The germline V gene encodes CDR1 SGDLS and CDR2 YYNGEE. The CDR3 is made up of 16 amino acids. The CDR3 reads CASSVYFSGGINEQFF. The CDR3 DNA sequence: TGTGCCAGTAGCGTTTATTTTTCTGGCGGGATCAATGAGCAGTTCTTC.